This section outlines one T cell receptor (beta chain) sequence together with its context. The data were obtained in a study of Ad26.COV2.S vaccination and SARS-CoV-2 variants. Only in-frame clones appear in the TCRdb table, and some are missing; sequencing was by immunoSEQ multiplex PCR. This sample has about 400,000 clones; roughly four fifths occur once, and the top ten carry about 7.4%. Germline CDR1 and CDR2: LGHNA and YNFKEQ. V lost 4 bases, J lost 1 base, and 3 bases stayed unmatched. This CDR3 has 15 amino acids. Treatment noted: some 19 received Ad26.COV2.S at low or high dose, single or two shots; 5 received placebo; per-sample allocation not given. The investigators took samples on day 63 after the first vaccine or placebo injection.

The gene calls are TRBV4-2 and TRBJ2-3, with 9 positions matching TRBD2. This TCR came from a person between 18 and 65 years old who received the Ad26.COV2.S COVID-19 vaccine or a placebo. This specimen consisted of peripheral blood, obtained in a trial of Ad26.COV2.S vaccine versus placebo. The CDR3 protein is CASSRLAGGTDTQYF. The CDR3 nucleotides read TGTGCCAGCAGCCGATTAGCGGGAGGCACAGATACGCAGTATTTT.